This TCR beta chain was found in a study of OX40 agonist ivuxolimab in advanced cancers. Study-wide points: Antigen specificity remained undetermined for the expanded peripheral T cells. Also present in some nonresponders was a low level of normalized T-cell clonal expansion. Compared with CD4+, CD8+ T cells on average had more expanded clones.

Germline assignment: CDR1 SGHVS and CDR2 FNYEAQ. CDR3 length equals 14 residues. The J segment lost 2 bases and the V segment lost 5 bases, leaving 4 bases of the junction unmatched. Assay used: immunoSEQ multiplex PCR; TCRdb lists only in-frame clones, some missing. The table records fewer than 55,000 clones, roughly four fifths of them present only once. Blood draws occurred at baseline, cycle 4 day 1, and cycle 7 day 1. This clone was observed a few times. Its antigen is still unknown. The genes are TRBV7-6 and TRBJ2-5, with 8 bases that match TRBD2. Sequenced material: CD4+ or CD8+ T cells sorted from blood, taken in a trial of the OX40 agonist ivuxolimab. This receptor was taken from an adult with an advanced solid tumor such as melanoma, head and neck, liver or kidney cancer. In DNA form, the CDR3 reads TGTGCCAGCAGCCGACGGGGGGGGCAAGAGACCCAGTACTTC. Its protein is CASSRRGGQETQYF.